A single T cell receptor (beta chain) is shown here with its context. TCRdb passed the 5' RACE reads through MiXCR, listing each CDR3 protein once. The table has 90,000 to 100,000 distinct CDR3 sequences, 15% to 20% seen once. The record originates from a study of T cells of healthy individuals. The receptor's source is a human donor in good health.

The CDR3 coding sequence is TGTGCCAGCCTTCCTTCCGATAGGGGCTCCTACAATGAGCAGTTCTTC. Translating gives CASLPSDRGSYNEQFF. The rearrangement links TRBV7-9 to TRBJ2-1; TRBD1 is a possible D gene (5 bases). CDR3 length: 16 amino acids. From germline, CDR1 is SEHNR and CDR2 FQNEAQ (reference sequence). Trimming pared 8 bases from V and 0 bases from J, leaving 17 bases between.